A selection of T cell receptor beta chains follows, all from one sample in a study of blood T cell repertoires in COVID-19. Measured with immunoSEQ multiplex PCR; TCRdb has only the in-frame clones, and not every one. The data contain 140,000 to 150,000 clones, 75% to 85% of them singletons. Sequenced material: peripheral blood. The origin of the receptors is a woman aged 45-65 years with acute or convalescent COVID-19. The CDR3 runs from the conserved cysteine through the conserved F or W. The D gene is left open where the match is weak. Clone size is given for some rows only: seen once, a few or many times, or a class if the clone is expanded.

d_call clone_size j_call v_call cdr3_aa cdr3_nt
TRBD1 . TRBJ2-5 TRBV7-2 CASSLGTGEAETQYF TGTGCCAGCAGCTTAGGGACAGGGGAGGCAGAGACCCAGTACTTC
. . TRBJ2-7 TRBV2 CASLLLRVESYEQYF TGTGCCAGCCTCCTGTTGAGGGTGGAATCCTACGAGCAGTACTTC
TRBD1 . TRBJ1-2 TRBV10-3 CAISGSDRDEVNGYTF TGTGCCATCAGTGGCTCGGACAGGGACGAAGTAAATGGCTACACCTTC
TRBD1 . TRBJ1-2 TRBV19 CASTPDRVNNYGYTF TGTGCCAGTACCCCAGACAGGGTGAATAACTATGGCTACACCTTC
. . TRBJ2-7 TRBV6-1 CASSPPQASYEQYF TGTGCCAGCAGTCCCCCGCAGGCCTCCTACGAGCAGTACTTC
. . TRBJ2-5 TRBV19 CASSIHGTGQETQYF TGTGCCAGTAGCATCCATGGGACTGGTCAAGAGACCCAGTACTTC
. . TRBJ1-5 TRBV18 CASSSLPQGSQPQHF TGTGCCAGCTCGTCCCTCCCGCAGGGGAGCCAGCCCCAGCATTTT
TRBD1 . TRBJ1-2 TRBV28 CASSWGQGYGYTF TGTGCCAGCAGTTGGGGACAGGGCTATGGCTACACCTTC
. once TRBJ1-5 TRBV29-1 CSVVVSEGAAQHF TGCAGCGTTGTTGTTTCGGAGGGCGCCGCCCAGCATTTT
TRBD1 . TRBJ1-1 TRBV29-1 CSARTGLSLTEAFF TGCAGCGCCCGGACAGGGTTAAGTTTGACTGAAGCTTTCTTT
. once TRBJ2-2 TRBV9 CASSVGLDSHGELFF TGTGCCAGCAGCGTCGGACTGGACAGTCATGGGGAGCTGTTTTTT
. . TRBJ2-7 TRBV11-1 CASSLRRTTYEQYF TGTGCCAGCAGCTTAAGACGGACAACCTACGAGCAGTACTTC
TRBD1 . TRBJ1-1 TRBV9 CASSAALPGQGPFF TGTGCCAGCAGCGCTGCCCTACCGGGACAGGGACCTTTCTTT
. . TRBJ1-1 TRBV7-2 CASRQGKNTEAFF TGTGCCAGCAGACAGGGAAAGAACACTGAAGCTTTCTTT
. . TRBJ1-1 TRBV7-6 CASSSKGGGMNTEAFF TGTGCCAGCAGCTCAAAAGGGGGGGGGATGAACACTGAAGCTTTCTTT
. . TRBJ2-7 TRBV6-5 CASSYSGRGHYEQYF TGTGCCAGCAGTTACTCGGGTAGGGGACACTACGAGCAGTACTTC
. . TRBJ1-5 TRBV28 CASRATLPINQPQHF TGTGCCAGCAGAGCCACGCTTCCCATCAATCAGCCCCAGCATTTT
. once TRBJ1-2 TRBV24-1 CATSAEGYGYTF TGTGCCACCTCCGCGGAAGGCTATGGCTACACCTTC
. . TRBJ1-2 TRBV4-3 CASSQDKYPDGYTF TGCGCCAGCAGCCAAGATAAATACCCAGATGGCTACACCTTC
TRBD1 once TRBJ1-2 TRBV29-1 CSVAQGAGYTF TGCAGCGTTGCACAGGGGGCCGGCTACACCTTC
. . TRBJ2-3 TRBV18 CASSPPGGPDTQYF TGTGCCAGCTCACCACCGGGGGGGCCGGATACGCAGTATTTT
TRBD1 . TRBJ2-5 TRBV3-1/TRBV3-2 CASSPRDRETQYF TGTGCCAGCAGCCCCCGGGACAGAGAGACCCAGTACTTC